Included here is one T cell receptor beta chain sequence, with context. What it recognizes is unknown. The record originates from a study of vaccination effects on CD4 cells after COVID-19. Whole-study context: Peptide-pool stimulation followed by sequencing identified expanded antigen-specific CD4+ clonotypes in the ViraFEST assay.

Researchers isolated CD4+ T cells once approximately ten days of culture had elapsed. Subjects were given two BNT162b2 or mRNA-1273 vaccine doses. The CDR3 runs to 14 residues. Looked up from germline, CDR1 is LNHDA and CDR2 is SQIVND (reference sequence). The germline V and J ends were trimmed by 5 bases and 5 bases, with 13 bases remaining between them. TCRdb keeps only in-frame clones here, not all; method: immunoSEQ multiplex PCR. In the table there are tens of thousands of clones, 73% of which are singletons. The chain couples TRBV19 to TRBJ2-4, with D tentatively TRBD1 (6 bases). The sequence came from a human donor who received a COVID-19 vaccine. The sequencing used CD4+ T cells from PBMCs cultured without peptide, collected after COVID-19 vaccination. In nucleotides, the CDR3 is TGTGCCAGTAGTCCCCGGGACATAGAAAACATTCAGTACTTC. Its translation is CASSPRDIENIQYF.